The sequence of this T cell receptor (beta chain) was determined in a study of technical replicates of blood from a few donors. Data came from immunoSEQ multiplex PCR; TCRdb stores just in-frame clones and leaves some out. This sample has about 76,000 clones, with roughly 90% found just once. In germline, CDR1 is SEHNR, CDR2 FQNEAQ (reference sequence). The CDR3 length is 13 residues. Trimming removed 6 bases at V and 5 bases at J, with 13 bases between. Input material: T cells isolated from PBMCs. This rearrangement joins TRBV7-9 to TRBJ2-5; D possibly corresponds to TRBD1 (5 bases). This receptor was identified in a human donor in good health. CDR3 amino acids: CASRPQGKETQYF. The CDR3, as DNA: TGTGCCAGCAGACCCCAGGGCAAGGAGACCCAGTACTTC. The variable domain in full, completed from reference TRBV7-9 and TRBJ2-5, reads DTGVSQNPRHKITKRGQNVTFRCDPISEHNRLYWYRQTLGQGPEFLTYFQNEAQLEKSRLLSDRFSAERPKGSFSTLEIQRTEQGDSAMYLCASRPQGKETQYFGPGTRLLVL.